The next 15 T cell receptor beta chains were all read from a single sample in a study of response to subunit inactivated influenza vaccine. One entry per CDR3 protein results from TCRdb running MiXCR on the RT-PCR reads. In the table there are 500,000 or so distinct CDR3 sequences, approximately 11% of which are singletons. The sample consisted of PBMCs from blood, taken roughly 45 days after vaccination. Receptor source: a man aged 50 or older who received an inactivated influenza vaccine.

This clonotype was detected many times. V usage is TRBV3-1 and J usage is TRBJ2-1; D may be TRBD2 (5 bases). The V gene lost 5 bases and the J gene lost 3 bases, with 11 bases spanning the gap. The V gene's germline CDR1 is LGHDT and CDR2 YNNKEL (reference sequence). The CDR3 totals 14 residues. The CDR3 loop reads CASSFTRFYNEQFF. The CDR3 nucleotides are TGTGCCAGCAGCTTTACTAGGTTCTACAATGAGCAGTTCTTC.

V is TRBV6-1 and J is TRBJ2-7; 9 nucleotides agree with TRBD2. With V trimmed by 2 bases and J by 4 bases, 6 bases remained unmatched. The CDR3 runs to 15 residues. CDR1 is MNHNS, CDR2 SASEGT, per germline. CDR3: CASSEPAGGLYEQYF. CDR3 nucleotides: TGTGCCAGCAGTGAACCAGCGGGAGGACTGTACGAGCAGTACTTC.

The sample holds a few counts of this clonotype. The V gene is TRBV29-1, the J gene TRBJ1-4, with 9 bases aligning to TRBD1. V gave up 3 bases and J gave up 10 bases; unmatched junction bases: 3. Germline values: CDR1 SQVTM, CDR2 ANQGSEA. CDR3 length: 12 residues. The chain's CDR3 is CSVEGQGGKLFF. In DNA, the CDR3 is TGCAGCGTTGAGGGACAGGGCGGAAAACTGTTTTTT. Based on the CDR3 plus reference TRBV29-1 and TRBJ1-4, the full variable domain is SAVISQKPSRDICQRGTSLTIQCQVDSQVTMMFWYRQQPGQSLTLIATANQGSEATYESGFVIDKFPISRPNLTFSTLTVSNMSPEDSSIYLCSVEGQGGKLFFGSGTQLSVL.

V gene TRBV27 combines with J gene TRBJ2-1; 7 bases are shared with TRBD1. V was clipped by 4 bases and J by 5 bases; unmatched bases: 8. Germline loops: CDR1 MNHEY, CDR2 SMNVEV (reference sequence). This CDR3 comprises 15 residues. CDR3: CASSSPGTANNEQFF. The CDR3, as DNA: TGTGCCAGCAGTTCCCCCGGGACAGCAAACAATGAGCAGTTCTTC.

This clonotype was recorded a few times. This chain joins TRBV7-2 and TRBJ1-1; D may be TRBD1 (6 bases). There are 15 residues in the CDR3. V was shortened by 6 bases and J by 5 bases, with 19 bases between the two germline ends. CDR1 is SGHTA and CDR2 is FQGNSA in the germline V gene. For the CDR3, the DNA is TGTGCCAGCAGACCTGGGGGGGCGCGGGAAACTGAAGCTTTCTTT. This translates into CASRPGGARETEAFF.

The CDR3, as DNA: TGTGCCAGCAGCCAACCGGGACAGGGGGGAGAGACCCAGTACTTC. Amino acid sequence: CASSQPGQGGETQYF. This rearrangement joins TRBV4-2 to TRBJ2-5; 11 nucleotides match TRBD1. J lost 4 bases, V lost 2 bases, and 3 bases had no gene match. In germline, CDR1 is LGHNA, CDR2 YNFKEQ. The CDR3 contains 15 residues.

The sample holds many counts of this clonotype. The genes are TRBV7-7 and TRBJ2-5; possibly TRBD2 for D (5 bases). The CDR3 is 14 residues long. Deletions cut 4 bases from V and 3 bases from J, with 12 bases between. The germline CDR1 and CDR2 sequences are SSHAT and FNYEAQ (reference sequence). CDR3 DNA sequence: TGTGCCAGCAGCTACCGAGGGCCGGAAGAGACCCAGTACTTC. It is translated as CASSYRGPEETQYF.

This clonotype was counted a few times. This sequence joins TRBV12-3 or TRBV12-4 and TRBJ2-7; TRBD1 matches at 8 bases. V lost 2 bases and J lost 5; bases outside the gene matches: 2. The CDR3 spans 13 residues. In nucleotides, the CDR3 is TGTGCCAGCAGTTTACAGGGGGCCCACGAGCAGTACTTC. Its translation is CASSLQGAHEQYF.

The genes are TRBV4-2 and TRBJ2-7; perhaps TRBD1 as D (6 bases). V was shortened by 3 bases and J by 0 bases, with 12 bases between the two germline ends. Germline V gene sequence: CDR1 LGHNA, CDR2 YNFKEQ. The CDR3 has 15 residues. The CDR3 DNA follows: TGTGCCAGCAGCCACGGACAGATGAGCTCCTACGAGCAGTACTTC. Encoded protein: CASSHGQMSSYEQYF.

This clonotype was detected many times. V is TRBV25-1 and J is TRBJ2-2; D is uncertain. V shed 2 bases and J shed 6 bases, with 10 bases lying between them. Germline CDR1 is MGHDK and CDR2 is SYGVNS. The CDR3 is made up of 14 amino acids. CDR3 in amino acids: CASSEGDRAGELFF. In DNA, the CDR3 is TGTGCCAGCAGTGAAGGGGATAGGGCCGGGGAGCTGTTTTTT.

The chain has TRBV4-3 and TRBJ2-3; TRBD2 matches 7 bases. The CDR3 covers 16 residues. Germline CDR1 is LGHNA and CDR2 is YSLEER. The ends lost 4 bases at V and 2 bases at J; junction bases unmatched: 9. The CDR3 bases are TGCGCCAGCAGCCCGGAACCGGGACTATTCACAGATACGCAGTATTTT. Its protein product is CASSPEPGLFTDTQYF.

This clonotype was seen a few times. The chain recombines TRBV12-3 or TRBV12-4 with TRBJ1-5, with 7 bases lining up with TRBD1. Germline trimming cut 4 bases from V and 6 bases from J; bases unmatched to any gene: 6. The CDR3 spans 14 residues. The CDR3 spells CASSSTGAGQPQHF. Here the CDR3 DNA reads TGTGCCAGCAGTTCCACAGGGGCGGGTCAGCCCCAGCATTTT.

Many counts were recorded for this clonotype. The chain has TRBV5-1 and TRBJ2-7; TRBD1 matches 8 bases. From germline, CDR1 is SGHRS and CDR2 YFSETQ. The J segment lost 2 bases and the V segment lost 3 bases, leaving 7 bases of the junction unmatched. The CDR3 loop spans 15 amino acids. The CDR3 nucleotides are TGCGCCAGCAGCTCGGGACAGGCAGCAACCTACGAGCAGTACTTC. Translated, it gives CASSSGQAATYEQYF.

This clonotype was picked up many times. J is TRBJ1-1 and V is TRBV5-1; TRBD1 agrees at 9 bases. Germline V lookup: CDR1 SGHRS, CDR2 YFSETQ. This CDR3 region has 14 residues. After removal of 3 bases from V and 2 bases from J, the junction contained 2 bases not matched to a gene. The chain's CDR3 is CASSSTGGNTEAFF. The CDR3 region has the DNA TGCGCCAGCAGCTCGACAGGGGGAAACACTGAAGCTTTCTTT.

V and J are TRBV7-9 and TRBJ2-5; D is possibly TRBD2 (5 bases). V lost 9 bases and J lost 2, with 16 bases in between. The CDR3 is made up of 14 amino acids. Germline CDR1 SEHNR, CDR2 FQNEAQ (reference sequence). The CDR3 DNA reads TGTGCCAGTTCGCGCACGGAGGATCAAGAGACCCAGTACTTC. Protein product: CASSRTEDQETQYF.